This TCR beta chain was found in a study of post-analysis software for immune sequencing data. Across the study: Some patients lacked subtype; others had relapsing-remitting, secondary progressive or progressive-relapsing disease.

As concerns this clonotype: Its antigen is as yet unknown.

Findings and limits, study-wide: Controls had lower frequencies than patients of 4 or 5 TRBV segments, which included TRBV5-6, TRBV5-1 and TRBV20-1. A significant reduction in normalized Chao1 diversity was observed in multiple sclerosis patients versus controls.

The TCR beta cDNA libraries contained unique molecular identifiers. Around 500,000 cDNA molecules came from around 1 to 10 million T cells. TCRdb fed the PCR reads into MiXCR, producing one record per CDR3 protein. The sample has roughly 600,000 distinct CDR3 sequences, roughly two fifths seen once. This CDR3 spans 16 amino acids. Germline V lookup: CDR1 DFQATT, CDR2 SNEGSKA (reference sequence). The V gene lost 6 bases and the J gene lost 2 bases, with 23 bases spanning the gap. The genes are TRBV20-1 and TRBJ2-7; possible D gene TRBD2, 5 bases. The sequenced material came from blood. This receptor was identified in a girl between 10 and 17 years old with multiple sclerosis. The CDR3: CSATSLAGDDPYEQYF. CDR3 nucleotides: TGCAGTGCCACGAGTCTAGCAGGAGACGATCCCTACGAGCAGTACTTC.